A selection of T cell receptor beta chains follows, all from one sample in a study of beta chain features in type 1 diabetes. The protocol was immunoSEQ multiplex PCR, while the TCRdb copy is restricted to in-frame clones and leaves out a portion. In the table there are some 130,000 clones, around 9% of which are singletons. Material: central memory CD4+ T cells from blood. These receptors were obtained from a man aged 30 to 39 with type 1 diabetes. CDR3s include the opening cysteine and the closing phenylalanine or tryptophan. The D gene is left open where the match is weak. Size is stated for part of the rows, as once, few or many counts, or as a class when the clone is expanded.

CDR3 protein	CDR3 DNA	V gene	J gene	D gene	clone size
CASSEFRQGQEQFF	TGTGCCAGCAGTGAATTTCGGCAGGGCCAGGAGCAGTTCTTC	TRBV2	TRBJ2-1	.	few
CASSTTGGVDTQYF	TGTGCCAGCAGCACCACAGGGGGCGTCGATACGCAGTATTTT	TRBV28	TRBJ2-3	TRBD1	few
CASSEQVQPQHF	TGTGCCAGCAGTGAACAGGTTCAGCCCCAGCATTTT	TRBV2	TRBJ1-5	.	.
CASSLWDSYEQYF	TGTGCCAGCAGCTTGTGGGACAGCTACGAGCAGTACTTC	TRBV5-6	TRBJ2-7	TRBD1	.
CASSVNTLNTEAFF	TGTGCCAGCAGCGTAAACACCCTGAACACTGAAGCTTTCTTT	TRBV9	TRBJ1-1	.	few
CASSLGPSQYF	TGTGCCAGCAGCTTGGGGCCCTCACAGTACTTC	TRBV7-2	TRBJ2-7	.	.
CASSIQSGEQYF	TGTGCCAGCAGCATACAATCGGGCGAGCAGTACTTC	TRBV5-4	TRBJ2-7	.	few
CASSWGTESYEQYF	TGCGCCAGCAGCTGGGGGACAGAGTCCTACGAGCAGTACTTC	TRBV5-1	TRBJ2-7	TRBD1	.
CASSQGRGQPQHF	TGTGCCAGCAGTCAGGGTAGAGGTCAGCCCCAGCATTTT	TRBV27	TRBJ1-5	.	.
CASSPGTGAGYGYTF	TGTGCCAGCAGCCCGGGGACAGGGGCGGGCTATGGCTACACCTTC	TRBV7-9	TRBJ1-2	TRBD1	few
CASSTTGSTEAFF	TGCGCCAGCAGTACTACAGGGAGCACTGAAGCTTTCTTT	TRBV10-2	TRBJ1-1	.	.
CASSPLGAGGGETQYF	TGTGCCAGCAGCCCCCTCGGAGCGGGGGGCGGAGAGACCCAGTACTTC	TRBV7-9	TRBJ2-5	TRBD2	.
CASSLTGGQETQYF	TGTGCCAGCAGCTTGACAGGGGGGCAAGAGACCCAGTACTTC	TRBV7-3	TRBJ2-5	TRBD1	few
CATSRDPGGSYEQYF	TGTGCCACCAGCAGAGATCCCGGGGGCTCCTACGAGCAGTACTTC	TRBV15	TRBJ2-7	.	.
CAWSNSLELGYTF	TGTGCCTGGAGTAATTCGCTGGAACTAGGGTACACCTTC	TRBV30	TRBJ1-2	.	few
CASSPQGANTEAFF	TGTGCCAGCAGCCCCCAGGGGGCGAACACTGAAGCTTTCTTT	TRBV7-2	TRBJ1-1	TRBD1	few
CASSWTSGGRETQYF	TGTGCCAGCAGCTGGACTAGCGGGGGTCGGGAGACCCAGTACTTC	TRBV7-2	TRBJ2-5	TRBD2	.
CASSASLAGEETQYF	TGTGCCAGCAGCGCATCCCTAGCGGGGGAAGAGACCCAGTACTTC	TRBV2	TRBJ2-5	TRBD2	.
CASSSRVRSGNTIYF	TGTGCCAGCAGCTCGCGGGTCCGCTCTGGAAACACCATATATTTT	TRBV6-5	TRBJ1-3	.	few
CASSISGYGYTF	TGTGCCAGTAGTATTTCGGGCTATGGCTACACCTTC	TRBV19	TRBJ1-2	.	.
CASSQEWDRDYTGELFF	TGCGCCAGCAGCCAAGAATGGGACAGGGACTACACCGGGGAGCTGTTTTTT	TRBV4-3	TRBJ2-2	TRBD1	.
CASSGRWLAVASSTDTQYF	TGTGCCAGCAGTGGGCGGTGGCTAGCGGTGGCCTCTAGCACAGATACGCAGTATTTT	TRBV2	TRBJ2-3	TRBD2	.
CASSRGAGYEQYF	TGTGCCAGCAGTAGAGGTGCGGGGTACGAGCAGTACTTC	TRBV6-5	TRBJ2-7	.	once
CASSQERGHFNEKLFF	TGCGCCAGCAGCCAAGAAAGGGGGCATTTTAATGAAAAACTGTTTTTT	TRBV4-3	TRBJ1-4	TRBD1	.
CASSSEETQYF	TGTGCCAGCTCATCGGAGGAGACCCAGTACTTC	TRBV18	TRBJ2-5	.	few
CASSYTNEQFF	TGCGCCAGCAGCTACACAAATGAGCAGTTCTTC	TRBV5-1	TRBJ2-1	.	.
CASTTGLGKGTQYF	TGTGCCAGCACTACAGGTCTGGGGAAGGGTACGCAGTATTTT	TRBV2	TRBJ2-3	.	.
CASSLVPTGDTEAFF	TGTGCCAGCAGCTTAGTCCCGACAGGGGATACTGAAGCTTTCTTT	TRBV7-2	TRBJ1-1	TRBD1	.
CASRLAGGKETQYF	TGTGCCAGCCGCCTAGCGGGGGGGAAGGAGACCCAGTACTTC	TRBV2	TRBJ2-5	TRBD2	.
CASSPRTVQETQYF	TGTGCCAGCTCACCACGGACAGTTCAAGAGACCCAGTACTTC	TRBV18	TRBJ2-5	.	few
CASSIGQVYNSPLHF	TGTGCCAGCAGTATTGGACAGGTCTATAATTCACCCCTCCACTTT	TRBV27	TRBJ1-6	TRBD1	few
CASSLDQTNYGYTF	TGCGCCAGCAGCTTGGATCAGACTAACTATGGCTACACCTTC	TRBV5-1	TRBJ1-2	.	few
CAIRAGANSPLHF	TGTGCCATCCGGGCAGGGGCTAATTCACCCCTCCACTTT	TRBV10-3	TRBJ1-6	.	.
CATSREGARAGEKLFF	TGTGCCACCAGCAGAGAGGGTGCGCGGGCTGGAGAAAAACTGTTTTTT	TRBV15	TRBJ1-4	.	few
CASSFVGGYYNEQFF	TGCGCCAGCAGCTTCGTTGGGGGGTACTACAATGAGCAGTTCTTC	TRBV5-1	TRBJ2-1	.	few
CACPPRNSGANVLTF	TGTGCCTGCCCCCCGAGGAACTCTGGGGCCAACGTCCTGACTTTC	TRBV30	TRBJ2-6	.	.
CASSQDPPSVIGQPQHF	TGTGCCAGCAGCCAAGATCCCCCCAGTGTCATCGGGCAGCCCCAGCATTTT	TRBV4-2	TRBJ1-5	.	few
CAWTQGLTNTEAFF	TGTGCCTGGACCCAGGGGTTGACGAACACTGAAGCTTTCTTT	TRBV30	TRBJ1-1	.	.
CASSLVGGTDTQYF	TGTGCCAGCAGCCTAGTCGGCGGGACAGATACGCAGTATTTT	TRBV7-9	TRBJ2-3	.	few
CASSLTGTGANEQFF	TGTGCCAGCAGCTTAACGGGAACAGGGGCCAATGAGCAGTTCTTC	TRBV7-3	TRBJ2-1	TRBD1	.
CASSGQGGSNTEAFF	TGTGCCAGCAGCGGACAGGGAGGTTCGAACACTGAAGCTTTCTTT	TRBV5-5	TRBJ1-1	TRBD1	few
CASSVGQGHEQYF	TGTGCCAGCAGCGTCGGACAGGGGCACGAGCAGTACTTC	TRBV9	TRBJ2-7	TRBD1	.